The source of this T cell receptor (beta chain) is a study of identical twins. TCRdb called the 5' RACE reads again in MiXCR, with one record for every CDR3 protein. The table lists under 300,000 distinct CDR3 sequences, more than 9.5% of them singletons. The CDR3 extends over 12 amino acids. The V gene lost 0 bases and the J gene lost 14 bases, with 13 bases spanning the gap. The same data also contributed to another study, on yellow fever vaccine responses in identical twins.

Specimen: memory (CD45RO+) T cells sorted from blood. The chain is built from TRBV12-3 or TRBV12-4 and TRBJ2-5; weak D call: TRBD2 (5 bases). The receptor was isolated from a young woman in good health. For the CDR3, the DNA is TGTGCCAGCAGTTTAGCGGGAGAGAGCCTTTACTTC. Its protein is CASSLAGESLYF.